These 13 T cell receptor beta chains share one sample of origin, sequenced in a study of blood T cell repertoires in COVID-19. Produced via immunoSEQ multiplex PCR; TCRdb's table is partial and in-frame only. The sample yields about 70,000 clones, just over 85% seen once. What was sequenced was peripheral blood. These receptors came from a woman in her sixties or seventies with acute or convalescent COVID-19.

The V and J genes are TRBV30 and TRBJ1-6; perhaps TRBD1 as D (6 bases). This CDR3 contains 16 residues. CDR1 is GTSNPN, CDR2 SVGIG, per germline (reference sequence). V was clipped by 6 bases and J by 3 bases, with 18 bases between them. The CDR3 here is CACPLDSYNYNSPLHF. As DNA, the CDR3 is TGTGCCTGTCCATTGGACAGTTATAACTATAATTCACCCCTCCACTTT. Drawing the rest from reference TRBV30 and TRBJ1-6, the complete variable domain is SQTIHQWPATLVQPVGSPLSLECTVEGTSNPNLYWYRQAAGRGLQLLFYSVGIGQISSEVPQNLSASRPQDRQFILSSKKLLLSDSGFYLCACPLDSYNYNSPLHFGNGTRLTVT.

V and J are TRBV7-9 and TRBJ1-2; D not certain. CDR3 length: 14 amino acids. V was pared by 1 base and J by 2 bases, with 8 bases between. Germline values: CDR1 SEHNR, CDR2 FQNEAQ (reference sequence). CDR3 coding DNA: TGTGCCAGCAGCTTAGGAGGGATCAACTATGGCTACACCTTC. Translated, it gives CASSLGGINYGYTF.

The gene calls are TRBV27 and TRBJ2-1, with 9 positions matching TRBD1. V shed 3 bases, J shed 2 bases, and the junction held 5 bases outside the gene matches. From germline, CDR1 is MNHEY and CDR2 SMNVEV (reference sequence). CDR3 size: 16 residues. This chain's CDR3 is CASSFVRTGAYNEQFF. The CDR3 region has the DNA TGTGCCAGCAGTTTTGTACGGACAGGGGCCTACAATGAGCAGTTCTTC.

In nucleotides, the CDR3 is TGTGCCAGCAGTTACCGGGACAGGGGAGAAGCTTTCTTT. This gives the protein CASSYRDRGEAFF. This chain uses TRBV27 with TRBJ1-1; 10 nucleotides match TRBD1. The CDR3 consists of 13 residues. The trim removed 4 bases at V and 8 bases at J, leaving 4 bases unmatched. The germline V gene encodes CDR1 MNHEY and CDR2 SMNVEV (reference sequence).

The V gene is TRBV5-1, the J gene TRBJ2-1; D is perhaps TRBD2 (5 bases). Between the trimmed V and J ends, which lost 1 base and 2 bases, there was a span of 13 bases. Germline lookup yields CDR1 SGHRS and CDR2 YFSETQ. The CDR3 consists of 16 residues. In nucleotides, the CDR3 is TGCGCCAGCAGCTTGTCCGCGGGTGGCACCTACAATGAGCAGTTCTTC. Translating gives CASSLSAGGTYNEQFF.

The CDR3: CASRGDRVAEAFF. For the CDR3, the DNA is TGTGCCAGCAGGGGGGACAGGGTGGCTGAAGCTTTCTTT. This chain connects TRBV2 to TRBJ1-1, with 9 bases matching TRBD1. CDR3 length: 13 amino acids. Trimming took 6 bases from V and 6 from J; bases not matched to a gene: 5. The V gene's germline CDR1 is SNHLY and CDR2 FYNNEI.

The CDR3 protein is CASSQLNRGRHYGYTF. CDR3 in DNA: TGCGCCAGCAGCCAACTGAACAGGGGGCGGCACTATGGCTACACCTTC. This chain connects TRBV4-1 to TRBJ1-2; 9 nucleotides agree with TRBD1. V shed 2 bases, J shed 3 bases, and the junction held 7 bases outside the gene matches. The germline CDR1 and CDR2 sequences are MGHRA and YSYEKL. This CDR3 has 16 residues.

The chain employs TRBV6-6 and TRBJ1-1; D remains ambiguous. This CDR3 comprises 14 residues. Germline lookup yields CDR1 MNHNY and CDR2 SVGAGI (reference sequence). The V gene lost 2 bases and the J gene lost 4 bases, with 11 bases spanning the gap. Written as DNA, the CDR3 is TGTGCCAGCAGTTACGCCGCTAAACGCACTGAAGCTTTCTTT. Residues: CASSYAAKRTEAFF.

The rearrangement joins TRBV9 to TRBJ2-1; 8 bases fit TRBD2. Germline V gene lookup returns CDR1 SGDLS and CDR2 YYNGEE. This CDR3 has 15 amino acids. The J segment lost 9 bases and the V segment lost 2 bases, leaving 10 bases of the junction unmatched. CDR3 sequence (DNA): TGTGCCAGCAGCGTGAAACCGGGACTAGACACTGAGCAGTTCTTC. Protein: CASSVKPGLDTEQFF.

The chain combines TRBV6-1 with TRBJ1-4; maybe TRBD1 (5 bases). The germline V gene encodes CDR1 MNHNS and CDR2 SASEGT. The CDR3 runs 14 residues. Trimming pared 2 bases from V and 3 bases from J, leaving 7 bases between. Here the CDR3 reads CASSEMGPNEKLFF. The CDR3 bases are TGTGCCAGCAGTGAAATGGGGCCTAATGAAAAACTGTTTTTT.

The chain has TRBV5-1 and TRBJ2-7, with a weak D call TRBD1 (7 bases). Trimming took off 3 bases at V and 2 bases at J, with 18 bases between the two ends. The CDR3 sequence is 16 residues long. CDR1 is SGHRS and CDR2 is YFSETQ in the germline V gene. The CDR3 DNA is TGCGCCAGCAGCTCACGGCAACAGGGGACTGCCTACGAGCAGTACTTC. It translates to CASSSRQQGTAYEQYF.

V gene TRBV4-2 combines with J gene TRBJ1-1; D might be TRBD1 (5 bases). This CDR3 has 14 amino acids. The V gene's germline CDR1 is LGHNA and CDR2 YNFKEQ. V lost 1 base, J lost 4 bases, and 10 bases lay in between. As DNA, the CDR3 is TGTGCCAGCAGCCAAGGGGATCAGGGCACTGAAGCTTTCTTT. This encodes CASSQGDQGTEAFF.

The chain couples TRBV6-6 to TRBJ1-4; tentative D call: TRBD1 (5 bases). The germline gives CDR1 MNHNY, CDR2 SVGAGI (reference sequence). With 6 bases removed from V and 4 bases from J, the gap between germline ends came to 12 bases. The length of the CDR3 is 14 residues. The CDR3 region is CASSSPGGNEKLFF. Written as DNA, the CDR3 is TGTGCCAGCAGCTCCCCCGGGGGTAATGAAAAACTGTTTTTT.